The 14 T cell receptor beta chains below come from one sample, sequenced in a study of immune characterization of retroperitoneal liposarcoma. A single record per CDR3 protein comes from TCRdb applying MiXCR to the PCR reads. The sample holds a few thousand distinct CDR3 sequences, approximately 50% seen once. Sequencing input: tumor tissue. Every receptor here comes from a male donor with retroperitoneal liposarcoma.

The V call is TRBV6-1, the J call TRBJ2-1; D uncertain. CDR1 is MNHNS, CDR2 SASEGT, per germline. The CDR3 extends over 13 amino acids. Trimming pared 1 base from V and 6 bases from J, leaving 7 bases between. The CDR3 sequence is CASSEGETNEQFF. Written as DNA, the CDR3 is TGTGCCAGCAGTGAAGGAGAAACCAATGAGCAGTTCTTC.

The V gene is TRBV4-1, the J gene TRBJ2-1; D may be TRBD1 (6 bases). Germline CDR1 and CDR2: MGHRA and YSYEKL. Deletions cut 4 bases from V and 4 bases from J, with 29 bases between. The CDR3 has 20 residues. The CDR3 DNA sequence: TGCGCCAGCAGCCCCCCTTATAAATTCAGGGGACCTCTCCCTTACAATGAGCAGTTCTTC. Amino acid sequence: CASSPPYKFRGPLPYNEQFF.

The chain combines TRBV7-6 with TRBJ2-1; perhaps TRBD2 as D (7 bases). V lost 5 bases, J lost 10 bases, and 9 bases lay in between. This CDR3 contains 11 residues. Germline CDR1 reads SGHVS; CDR2 reads FNYEAQ. The CDR3 sequence is CASSPGGEQFF. In nucleotides, the CDR3 is TGTGCCAGCAGCCCGGGGGGCGAGCAGTTCTTC.

The table lists this clonotype with a few counts. The chain carries TRBV7-2 and TRBJ2-3, with a possible D match to TRBD2 (5 bases). V was trimmed by 3 bases and J by 0 bases, leaving 7 bases between them. Germline CDR1 is SGHTA and CDR2 is FQGNSA. This CDR3 contains 14 residues. The CDR3 sequence: CASSFRGSTDTQYF. CDR3 DNA sequence: TGTGCCAGCAGCTTTCGGGGTAGCACAGATACGCAGTATTTT. The whole variable domain, remainder taken from reference TRBV7-2 and TRBJ2-3, is GAGVSQSPSNKVTEKGKDVELRCDPISGHTALYWYRQSLGQGLEFLIYFQGNSAPDKSGLPSDRFSAERTGGSVSTLTIQRTQQEDSAVYLCASSFRGSTDTQYFGPGTRLTVL.

DNA of the CDR3: TGTGCCAGCAGTTTTCCATCGGGACAGACTTACACCGGGGAGCTGTTTTTT. Translating it yields CASSFPSGQTYTGELFF. J is TRBJ2-2 and V is TRBV12-3 or TRBV12-4; 7 bases are a match to TRBD1. V trimming: 3 bases; J trimming: 3 bases; junction bases outside the gene matches: 10. This CDR3 is 17 amino acids long.

This clonotype qualifies as medium-sized. The chain links TRBV7-2 to TRBJ1-1; perhaps TRBD1 as D (6 bases). V was shortened by 0 bases and J by 7 bases, with 12 bases between the two germline ends. CDR3 length: 14 amino acids. Germline-derived CDR1 and CDR2 are SGHTA and FQGNSA. CDR3 sequence reads: CASSLARRGGEAFF. In DNA, the CDR3 is TGTGCCAGCAGCTTAGCCCGAAGGGGGGGTGAAGCTTTCTTT.

V and J are TRBV10-3 and TRBJ2-5, with D tentatively TRBD2 (5 bases). Germline V gene sequence: CDR1 ENHRY, CDR2 SYGVKD. The germline V and J ends were trimmed by 6 bases and 5 bases, with 16 bases remaining between them. The CDR3 loop spans 14 amino acids. Here the CDR3 DNA reads TGTGCCATCAGGTCCCGGGGAATCGGGGAGACCCAGTACTTC. It codes for CAIRSRGIGETQYF.

The V call is TRBV6-4, the J call TRBJ2-1, with 11 bases lining up with TRBD2. The CDR3 spans 16 residues. Trimming cost V 1 base and J 7 bases; bases outside gene matches: 6. The germline CDR1 and CDR2 sequences are MRHNA and SNTAGT. Here the CDR3 DNA reads TGTGCCAGCAGTGACTTAGCGGGGGGGCCCCCGAATGAGCAGTTCTTC. Translating it yields CASSDLAGGPPNEQFF.

Relative to its sample, this clonotype is medium-sized (0.01 to 0.1%). This sequence joins TRBV6-1 and TRBJ2-2; maybe TRBD1 (5 bases). V was clipped by 2 bases and J by 0 bases, with 7 bases between them. Germline values: CDR1 MNHNS, CDR2 SASEGT. The CDR3 runs 15 residues. The CDR3 region has the DNA TGTGCCAGCAGTGAACCAGGGACGAACACCGGGGAGCTGTTTTTT. It encodes CASSEPGTNTGELFF.

The rearrangement joins TRBV6-6 to TRBJ2-4; TRBD2 is a possible D gene (6 bases). Gene TRBJ2-5 matches the end of the DNA better, so the J call may be wrong. In germline, CDR1 is MNHNY, CDR2 SVGAGI (reference sequence). CDR3 length: 12 amino acids. The DNA of the CDR3 is TGTGCCAGCAGCCCGGGGGAAGAGACCCAGTACTTC. It codes for CASSPGEETQYF.

The chain is built from TRBV6-1 and TRBJ2-1; 7 positions match TRBD2. Germline CDR1 reads MNHNS; CDR2 reads SASEGT. This CDR3 comprises 14 residues. With 3 bases clipped from V and 13 bases from J, the junction kept 12 bases outside the gene matches. The DNA of the CDR3 is TGTGCCAGCAGTGAGCGCGGGAGAGAAGAGACCCAGTTCTTC. Amino acids: CASSERGREETQFF.

The chain joins TRBV6-1 to TRBJ2-1, with 11 bases lining up with TRBD2. V lost 9 bases to trimming and J lost 2 bases; unmatched junction nucleotides: 3. The CDR3 is made up of 14 amino acids. Germline-derived CDR1 and CDR2 are MNHNS and SASEGT. For the CDR3, the DNA is TGTGCCAGTCATAGCGGGAGGGCCTACAATGAGCAGTTCTTC. This encodes CASHSGRAYNEQFF.

The chain uses TRBV5-1 and TRBJ2-1; 9 bases align to TRBD2. Germline V gene sequence: CDR1 SGHRS, CDR2 YFSETQ. After removal of 0 bases from V and 6 bases from J, the junction contained 7 bases not matched to a gene. CDR3 size: 16 residues. The CDR3 region has the DNA TGCGCCAGCAGCTTGGTCCTCCTAGCGGGGATCAATGAGCAGTTCTTC. Protein: CASSLVLLAGINEQFF.

In regard to this clonotype: The junction departs from germline at one end; a sequencing error may be responsible. V gene TRBV5-3 combines with J gene TRBJ2-1, with unresolved D. TRBV5-3 is placed among ORFs of uncertain function. This CDR3 contains 16 residues. CDR3 nucleotide sequence: TGTGCCAGCAGCTTACCCACCGGAATAAGAGGCAATGAGCAGTTCTTC. This sequence encodes CASSLPTGIRGNEQFF.